This TCR beta chain was recovered during a study of blood T cell repertoires in COVID-19. Looking at the study overall: Donors in the United States, Italy and Spain gave samples during acute or convalescent COVID-19. Sample material is recorded as cDNA or gDNA derived from T cells, B-cell-depleted T cells, or PBMCs.

Sequencing used immunoSEQ multiplex PCR; TCRdb keeps in-frame clones, though not all of them. The sample has approximately 110,000 clones, roughly four fifths seen once. Germline V CDR1 and CDR2: LGHNA, YNFKEQ. The CDR3 has 16 amino acids. Losses at the gene ends were 1 base for V and 5 bases for J; bases not matched to a gene: 4. The source is a man older than 75 with COVID-19, enrolled during active disease. The specimen sequenced was peripheral blood. This chain links TRBV4-2 with TRBJ2-7, with 14 bases aligning to TRBD2. The DNA for the CDR3 is TGTGCCAGCAGCCAAGCGTTGGGACTAGCGGGAGACGAGCAGTACTTC. It is translated as CASSQALGLAGDEQYF.